The clone carrying this TCR beta chain has ten or more counts. Its antigen remains unknown. Each TCR cDNA molecule bore a unique molecular identifier. A single record per CDR3 protein comes from TCRdb applying MiXCR to the 5' RACE reads. Here the sample spans around 8,000 distinct CDR3 sequences, over 8.5% being singletons. This sample was taken from a study of spatial heterogeneity in lung cancer. On the study more broadly: Counts of TCR transcripts in tumor regions tracked strongly with a T cell module score that came from matched bulk RNA-seq. Raw-read counts averaged over ten per unique TCR and UMI combination. General study findings and limits: Within tumors, counts of expanded alpha and beta TCRs tracked tumor mutation counts.

This sample's time point: sample taken at primary tumor resection. Trimming at V came to 4 bases and at J to 0 bases, leaving 7 bases not matched to a gene. Germline loops: CDR1 MNHNS, CDR2 SASEGT. The CDR3 runs 18 residues. The sequencing here drew on lung tumor tissue, taken at surgery. This TCR was recovered from a male donor with early-stage non-small cell lung cancer. The chain has TRBV6-1 and TRBJ2-6; 9 nucleotides line up with TRBD1. CDR3 residues: CASSGMGQGISGANVLTF. CDR3 bases: TGTGCCAGCAGTGGGATGGGACAGGGCATCTCTGGGGCCAACGTCCTGACTTTC.